This entry concerns a single TCR beta chain. TCR beta CDR3 regions were amplified from RNA. In the first-round RT-PCR of the TCR CDR3, the HTBI primer set was used. TCRdb passed the multiplex PCR reads through MiXCR, listing each CDR3 protein once. Of 400,000 to 600,000 distinct CDR3 sequences listed, more than 15% are singletons. The record originates from a study of T cells in Graves' hyperthyroidism and ophthalmopathy. The V gene lost 10 bases and the J gene lost 9 bases, with 22 bases spanning the gap. Germline CDR1 reads LNHDA; CDR2 reads SQIVND (reference sequence). The CDR3 extends over 14 amino acids.

The rearrangement joins TRBV19 to TRBJ1-5; D is possibly TRBD1 (6 bases). The source material was blood. This receptor was obtained from a woman in her twenties or thirties with Graves' ophthalmopathy. CDR3 residues: CATFPSGVGGPQHF. CDR3 DNA: TGTGCCACCTTCCCATCAGGGGTTGGTGGGCCCCAGCATTTT. Drawing the rest from reference TRBV19 and TRBJ1-5, the complete variable domain is DGGITQSPKYLFRKEGQNVTLSCEQNLNHDAMYWYRQDPGQGLRLIYYSQIVNDFQKGDIAEGYSVSREKKESFPLTVTSAQKNPTAFYLCATFPSGVGGPQHFGDGTRLSIL.